Following are 31 T cell receptor beta chains from one sample sequenced in a study of blood T cell repertoires in COVID-19 (TCRdb year 2020). Receptor libraries were prepared by the immunoSEQ multiplex PCR assay. TCRdb took over this immuneACCESS table, retaining in-frame rearrangements with V and J assigned. Such tables are incomplete; in checked studies, under half of the missing clones stem from an unresolved V gene, and the remainder is unexplained. This sample is represented by roughly 250,000 clones; around 83% of them were singletons. The ten largest make up 7.4% of the sample. The sample comprised peripheral blood. The source is a woman between 50 and 59 years old with acute or convalescent COVID-19.

The chain recombines TRBV6-2 or TRBV6-3 with TRBJ1-5; TRBD1 agrees at 8 bases. Germline assignment: CDR1 MNHEY and CDR2 SVGEGT. This CDR3 is 19 amino acids long. Losses at the gene ends were 2 bases for V and 0 bases for J; bases not matched to a gene: 12. CDR3 protein: CASSYQHGQGKGSNQPQHF. For the CDR3, the DNA is TGTGCCAGCAGTTACCAGCACGGACAGGGTAAAGGTAGCAATCAGCCCCAGCATTTT.

V gene TRBV5-6 combines with J gene TRBJ2-5; D remains ambiguous. The CDR3 has 13 amino acids. V was trimmed by 0 bases and J by 4 bases, leaving 7 bases between them. Germline V gives CDR1 SGHDT, CDR2 YYEEEE. The CDR3 here is CASSLDSGETQYF. CDR3 DNA sequence: TGTGCCAGCAGCTTGGATTCAGGAGAGACCCAGTACTTC.

This chain connects TRBV6-5 to TRBJ2-2, with 7 positions matching TRBD1. Germline CDR1 is MNHEY and CDR2 is SVGAGI. V lost 6 bases to trimming and J lost 8 bases; unmatched junction nucleotides: 12. The CDR3 is made up of 15 amino acids. The DNA of the CDR3 is TGTGCCAGCAGGCCGGGACAGAATCAGCCTGGGGAGCTGTTTTTT. Residues: CASRPGQNQPGELFF.

The genes are TRBV7-8 and TRBJ2-7; TRBD2 might be the D (6 bases). The V end was cut by 0 bases, the J end by 0 bases, with 9 bases between. Germline V gene data show CDR1 as SGHVS and CDR2 as FQNEAQ. The CDR3 is 15 residues long. The CDR3 sequence: CASSLASGRSYEQYF. DNA for the CDR3: TGTGCCAGCAGCTTAGCGAGCGGGCGCTCCTACGAGCAGTACTTC.

This clone occurred a few times. The rearrangement joins TRBV27 to TRBJ1-6, with 9 bases fitting TRBD1. Per germline, CDR1 MNHEY and CDR2 SMNVEV (reference sequence). The CDR3 has 17 residues. Trimming cost V 5 bases and J 4 bases; bases outside gene matches: 9. The CDR3 spells CASSPVGTGIYNSPLHF. The CDR3 DNA follows: TGTGCCAGCAGTCCCGTCGGGACAGGGATTTATAATTCACCCCTCCACTTT.

The genes are TRBV5-1 and TRBJ2-1; 7 positions match TRBD2. This CDR3 contains 12 residues. Per germline, CDR1 SGHRS and CDR2 YFSETQ. Trimming took 0 bases from V and 9 from J; bases not matched to a gene: 0. The CDR3 DNA is TGCGCCAGCAGCTTGGTAGCGGGTGAGCAGTTCTTC. Protein sequence: CASSLVAGEQFF. The full variable domain, rest sourced from reference TRBV5-1 and TRBJ2-1, is KAGVTQTPRYLIKTRGQQVTLSCSPISGHRSVSWYQQTPGQGLQFLFEYFSETQRNKGNFPGRFSGRQFSNSRSEMNVSTLELGDSALYLCASSLVAGEQFFGPGTRLTVL.

The chain has TRBV14 and TRBJ2-3; D is perhaps TRBD2 (5 bases). The CDR3 extends over 14 amino acids. Trimming stripped 3 bases from V and 2 bases from J, with 9 bases between. Germline V gene lookup returns CDR1 SGHDN and CDR2 FVKESK. The CDR3 DNA sequence: TGTGCCAGCAGCCAGCAGCGGTCCACAGATACGCAGTATTTT. Its protein is CASSQQRSTDTQYF. Full variable domain (missing parts from reference TRBV14 and TRBJ2-3): EAGVTQFPSHSVIEKGQTVTLRCDPISGHDNLYWYRRVMGKEIKFLLHFVKESKQDESGMPNNRFLAERTGGTYSTLKVQPAELEDSGVYFCASSQQRSTDTQYFGPGTRLTVL.

The V gene is TRBV9, the J gene TRBJ2-1, with 9 bases fitting TRBD2. The CDR3 runs 15 residues. Per germline, CDR1 SGDLS and CDR2 YYNGEE. The V segment lost 0 bases and the J segment 6 bases; nucleotides outside the gene matches: 4. The CDR3 region is CASSVVAGVANEQFF. CDR3 DNA: TGTGCCAGCAGCGTAGTAGCGGGAGTGGCCAATGAGCAGTTCTTC.

The rearrangement links TRBV19 to TRBJ1-4, with 8 bases that match TRBD1. Germline trimming cut 9 bases from V and 6 bases from J; bases unmatched to any gene: 9. This CDR3 is 14 amino acids long. CDR1 is LNHDA, CDR2 SQIVND, per germline (reference sequence). The DNA for the CDR3 is TGTGCCAGCGCCCTTGTGGGACAGGATGAAAAACTGTTTTTT. Translated: CASALVGQDEKLFF.

This clone was seen once. This chain uses TRBV10-3 with TRBJ1-1; D gene unclear. This CDR3 is 14 amino acids long. V lost 5 bases and J 5 bases, leaving 15 bases between the germline ends. CDR1 ENHRY and CDR2 SYGVKD come from the germline V gene. The CDR3 loop reads CAISSSQWATEAFF. In nucleotides, the CDR3 is TGTGCCATCAGTAGTTCCCAATGGGCAACTGAAGCTTTCTTT.

The chain uses TRBV3-1 (or the pseudogene TRBV3-2) and TRBJ2-7, with 7 bases identical to TRBD2. This CDR3 is 14 amino acids long. The germline V gene encodes CDR1 LGHDT and CDR2 YNNKEL (reference sequence). V dropped 1 base and J dropped 3; count of bases not matched to a gene: 3. This chain's CDR3 is CASSQAGGNYEQYF. The CDR3 DNA follows: TGTGCCAGCAGCCAAGCGGGGGGTAACTACGAGCAGTACTTC.

In its sample, this clone was seen a few times. The chain joins TRBV29-1 to TRBJ2-1; TRBD2 matches 12 bases. Looked up from germline, CDR1 is SQVTM and CDR2 is ANQGSEA. V dropped 7 bases and J dropped 9; count of bases not matched to a gene: 1. The CDR3 extends over 11 amino acids. The CDR3 loop is CSAGLAGEQFF. DNA for the CDR3: TGCAGCGCGGGACTAGCGGGTGAGCAGTTCTTC.

This clone was seen once. The gene calls are TRBV28 and TRBJ1-1; TRBD1 matches at 9 bases. The V gene end was trimmed by 6 bases and the J gene end by 4 bases; junction bases not matched to a gene: 18. Germline CDR1 MDHEN, CDR2 SYDVKM. The length of the CDR3 is 18 residues. CDR3 sequence (DNA): TGTGCCAGCAGCCGCCGGTGGAGACAGGGGGTTTACGGCACTGAAGCTTTCTTT. Its protein is CASSRRWRQGVYGTEAFF.

Points on this clone: One end of the junction fails to match germline, which may point to a read error. V and J are TRBV28 and TRBJ2-5; D not resolved. The length of the CDR3 is 12 residues. Germline V lookup: CDR1 MDHEN, CDR2 SYDVKM. CDR3 in amino acids: CASSPSTSQPHF. As DNA, the CDR3 is TGTGCCAGCAGTCCGAGCACTTCTCAACCGCACTTC.

This clone was seen once. The genes are TRBV7-2 and TRBJ1-4; D is uncertain. Germline values: CDR1 SGHTA, CDR2 FQGNSA. V lost 1 base and J lost 3, with 12 bases in between. CDR3 length: 16 residues. The CDR3 DNA reads as TGTGCCAGCAGCTTAGATTTTTCAGGATCTAATGAAAAACTGTTTTTT. Its protein product is CASSLDFSGSNEKLFF.

As to this clone: A junction boundary mismatches the germline segment, possibly from a read error. The same CDR3 also results from other DNA sequences found in this sample. The chain carries TRBV4-2 and TRBJ2-2, with D tentatively TRBD1 (7 bases). From germline, CDR1 is LGHNA and CDR2 YNFKEQ. The CDR3 covers 16 residues. The CDR3 protein is CASSQDRGTGDRELFF. The CDR3 DNA follows: TGTGCCAGCAGCCAAGATCGAGGAACAGGGGACCGGGAGCTATTTTTT.

The chain has TRBV2 and TRBJ2-5, with D maybe TRBD2 (6 bases). Germline CDR1 reads SNHLY; CDR2 reads FYNNEI. Trimming took off 11 bases at V and 5 bases at J, with 18 bases between the two ends. The CDR3 consists of 13 residues. The CDR3 sequence: CACWAGLDETQYF. CDR3 DNA: TGTGCCTGCTGGGCGGGACTGGATGAGACCCAGTACTTC.

The V call is TRBV6-2 or TRBV6-3, the J call TRBJ1-6; D may be TRBD1 (6 bases). There are 16 residues in the CDR3. Germline CDR1 and CDR2: MNHEY and SVGEGT. V lost 0 bases and J lost 8, with 14 bases in between. In nucleotides, the CDR3 is TGTGCCAGCAGTTACTCTTCAGGGGATGGTTATTCACCCCTCCACTTT. Translated: CASSYSSGDGYSPLHF.

V and J are TRBV28 and TRBJ2-7, with D perhaps TRBD2 (6 bases). Germline-derived CDR1 and CDR2 are MDHEN and SYDVKM. Trimming stripped 2 bases from V and 4 bases from J, with 9 bases between. The CDR3 spans 13 residues. The CDR3 bases are TGTGCCAGCAGTTTAGGGGGGAGGTACGAGCAGTACTTC. Its protein product is CASSLGGRYEQYF. The full variable domain, rest sourced from reference TRBV28 and TRBJ2-7, is DVKVTQSSRYLVKRTGEKVFLECVQDMDHENMFWYRQDPGLGLRLIYFSYDVKMKEKGDIPEGYSVSREKKERFSLILESASTNQTSMYLCASSLGGRYEQYFGPGTRLTVT.

V usage is TRBV28 and J usage is TRBJ2-3; possibly TRBD2 for D (6 bases). Per germline, CDR1 MDHEN and CDR2 SYDVKM. V lost 3 bases to trimming and J lost 4 bases, with 14 bases between them. The CDR3 runs to 15 residues. The CDR3 DNA is TGTGCCAGCAGTTTTGGCCTACCGGGGGCAGATACGCAGTATTTT. Protein: CASSFGLPGADTQYF.

In this sample, this clone turned up once. This chain connects TRBV27 to TRBJ2-5; D unclear. CDR1 MNHEY and CDR2 SMNVEV come from the germline V gene (reference sequence). V was shortened by 5 bases and J by 2 bases, with 12 bases between the two germline ends. This CDR3 is 14 amino acids long. CDR3 residues: CASSLDRQQETQYF. The CDR3 DNA is TGTGCCAGCAGTCTCGACCGACAACAAGAGACCCAGTACTTC.

The rearrangement links TRBV7-9 to TRBJ2-5; no reliable D call. V was trimmed by 4 bases and J by 1 base, leaving 7 bases between them. The CDR3 loop spans 13 amino acids. Germline CDR1 SEHNR, CDR2 FQNEAQ (reference sequence). CDR3 in DNA: TGTGCCAGCAGCTCCCTAGTCCAAGAGACCCAGTACTTC. Its protein is CASSSLVQETQYF.

The rearrangement uses TRBV3-1 (or the pseudogene TRBV3-2) and TRBJ1-2; D ambiguous. This CDR3 has 14 amino acids. Germline V lookup: CDR1 LGHDT, CDR2 YNNKEL (reference sequence). V shed 4 bases and J shed 3 bases, with 12 bases lying between them. CDR3: CASSPRIGDYGYTF. The CDR3, as DNA: TGTGCCAGCAGCCCAAGAATCGGGGACTATGGCTACACCTTC.

J is TRBJ2-1 and V is TRBV10-1, with TRBD1 identical over 7 bases. The germline V gene encodes CDR1 WNHNN and CDR2 SYGVQD (reference sequence). CDR3 size: 12 residues. Unmatched junction bases numbered 5, after V lost 5 bases and J lost 10 bases. In DNA, the CDR3 is TGCGCCAGCAGTTGGGACAGTGAGGAGCAGTTCTTC. It codes for CASSWDSEEQFF.

This clone occurred a few times. The chain combines TRBV29-1 with TRBJ1-1, with D tentatively TRBD1 (6 bases). Germline V gene data show CDR1 as SQVTM and CDR2 as ANQGSEA. Between the trimmed V and J ends, which lost 7 bases and 2 bases, there was a span of 14 bases. The CDR3 totals 13 residues. Written as DNA, the CDR3 is TGCAGCGGGGGTAAAGGGGGAAACACTGAAGCTTTCTTT. This encodes CSGGKGGNTEAFF.

The J gene is TRBJ2-7, the V gene TRBV21-1; the D call in the table, TRBD2, was not verified against the DNA. TRBV21-1 is shown as a pseudogene. This CDR3 comprises 14 residues. CDR3 sequence: CASSKAGTSYEQYF. The DNA for the CDR3 is TGTGCCAGCAGCAAAGCCGGGACTAGCTACGAGCAGTACTTC.

CDR3: CAWSEATYQPQHF. The CDR3 DNA reads TGTGCCTGGAGTGAAGCCACCTATCAGCCCCAGCATTTT. The rearrangement uses TRBV30 and TRBJ1-5; no reliable D call. Germline CDR1 and CDR2: GTSNPN and SVGIG (reference sequence). Deletions cut 1 base from V and 5 bases from J, with 9 bases between. The CDR3 runs to 13 residues.

This sequence joins TRBV19 and TRBJ2-2; no definite D call. The germline V gene has CDR1 LNHDA and CDR2 SQIVND (reference sequence). Trimming pared 6 bases from V and 1 base from J, leaving 3 bases between. The CDR3 runs 12 residues. The CDR3 DNA sequence: TGTGCCAGTAGCAGGAACACCGGGGAGCTGTTTTTT. Its translation: CASSRNTGELFF.

This clone has only a few counts. The CDR3 bases are TGTGCCAGCAGTACTTCCAGGCAGGAGGTTTATGGCTACACCTTC. The encoded protein is CASSTSRQEVYGYTF. The J gene is TRBJ1-2, the V gene TRBV6-2 or TRBV6-3; D is uncertain. CDR1 and CDR2 from the germline V gene are MNHEY and SVGEGT. There are 15 residues in the CDR3. V was shortened by 5 bases and J by 5 bases, with 18 bases between the two germline ends.

J is TRBJ1-1 and V is TRBV10-3; D call uncertain. Germline V gene data show CDR1 as ENHRY and CDR2 as SYGVKD. The CDR3 runs to 12 residues. V dropped 4 bases and J dropped 7 bases, with 10 bases sitting between them. In DNA form, the CDR3 reads TGTGCCATCAGTGGGGGAGGTGATGAAGCTTTCTTT. This codes for CAISGGGDEAFF.

This chain joins TRBV6-2 or TRBV6-3 and TRBJ1-2; D not certain. This CDR3 comprises 13 residues. Germline V CDR1 and CDR2: MNHEY, SVGEGT. V lost 2 bases, J lost 2 bases, and 6 bases lay in between. CDR3 sequence reads: CASSYRANYGYTF. For the CDR3, the DNA is TGTGCCAGCAGTTACAGAGCAAACTATGGCTACACCTTC.